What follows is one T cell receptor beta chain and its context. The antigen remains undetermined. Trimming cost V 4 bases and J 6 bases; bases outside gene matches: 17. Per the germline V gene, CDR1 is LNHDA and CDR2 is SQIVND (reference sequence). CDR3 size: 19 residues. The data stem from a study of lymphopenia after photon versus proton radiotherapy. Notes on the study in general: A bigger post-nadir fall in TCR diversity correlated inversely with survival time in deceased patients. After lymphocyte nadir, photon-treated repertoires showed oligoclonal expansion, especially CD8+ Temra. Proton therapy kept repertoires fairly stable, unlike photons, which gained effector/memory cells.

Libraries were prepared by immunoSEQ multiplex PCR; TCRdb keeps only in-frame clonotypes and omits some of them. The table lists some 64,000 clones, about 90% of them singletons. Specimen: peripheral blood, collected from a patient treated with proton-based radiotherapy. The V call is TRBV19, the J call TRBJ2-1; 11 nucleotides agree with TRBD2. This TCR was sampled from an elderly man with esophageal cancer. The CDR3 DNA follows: TGTGCCAGTAGTACCAGTCCCGTCTCACTAGCGGGAGTCCGCAATGAGCAGTTCTTC. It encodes CASSTSPVSLAGVRNEQFF. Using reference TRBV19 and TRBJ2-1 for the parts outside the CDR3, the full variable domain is DGGITQSPKYLFRKEGQNVTLSCEQNLNHDAMYWYRQDPGQGLRLIYYSQIVNDFQKGDIAEGYSVSREKKESFPLTVTSAQKNPTAFYLCASSTSPVSLAGVRNEQFFGPGTRLTVL.